What follows are 19 T cell receptor beta chains derived from one specimen sequenced in a study of blood T cell repertoires in COVID-19. Assay used: immunoSEQ multiplex PCR; TCRdb lists only in-frame clones, some missing. The repertoire has fewer than 300,000 clones, about 86% of them found once; the top ten carry approximately 12%. The sample was peripheral blood. The source is a woman aged 25 to 39 with COVID-19, enrolled during active disease.

The chain combines TRBV7-9 with TRBJ1-2; 8 bases match TRBD1. With V trimmed by 4 bases and J by 7 bases, 11 bases remained unmatched. Germline loops: CDR1 SEHNR, CDR2 FQNEAQ (reference sequence). The CDR3 has 15 residues. The CDR3 DNA reads TGTGCCAGCAGCTACCGCCCGGGACAGGAAATTGGCTACACCTTC. It encodes CASSYRPGQEIGYTF.

J is TRBJ1-6 and V is TRBV3-1 (or the pseudogene TRBV3-2), with 10 nucleotides matching TRBD1. CDR3 size: 14 residues. Germline loops: CDR1 LGHDT, CDR2 YNNKEL (reference sequence). Losses at the gene ends were 3 bases for V and 10 bases for J; bases not matched to a gene: 3. CDR3 sequence reads: CASSQPGQGSPLHF. CDR3 coding DNA: TGTGCCAGCAGCCAGCCGGGACAGGGGTCACCCCTCCACTTT.

The chain uses TRBV4-1 and TRBJ2-1; 12 bases are a match to TRBD2. CDR3 length equals 16 residues. V gave up 4 bases and J gave up 6 bases; unmatched junction bases: 7. From germline, CDR1 is MGHRA and CDR2 YSYEKL. CDR3 sequence: CASSPVLAGGTNEQFF. The CDR3 bases are TGCGCCAGCAGCCCAGTACTAGCGGGGGGCACCAATGAGCAGTTCTTC.

The chain is built from TRBV27 and TRBJ2-7, with 10 bases matching TRBD2. Germline CDR1 is MNHEY and CDR2 is SMNVEV (reference sequence). V lost 6 bases and J lost 2; bases outside the gene matches: 4. The CDR3 extends over 14 amino acids. Written as DNA, the CDR3 is TGTGCCAGCAGACTAGCGGGGCCCACCTACGAGCAGTACTTC. Translating it yields CASRLAGPTYEQYF.

The V call is TRBV6-6, the J call TRBJ1-1, with 7 positions matching TRBD1. The germline CDR1 and CDR2 sequences are MNHNY and SVGAGI (reference sequence). Trimming removed 6 bases from V and 8 bases from J; junction bases left unmatched: 15. This CDR3 region has 15 residues. The CDR3 region is CASRAEPTGRIEAFF. CDR3 nucleotides: TGTGCCAGCAGAGCAGAGCCGACAGGGAGGATAGAAGCTTTCTTT.

The sample holds many counts of this clone. This rearrangement joins TRBV20-1 to TRBJ1-1; a weak D match, TRBD1 (5 bases). Germline V gene sequence: CDR1 DFQATT, CDR2 SNEGSKA (reference sequence). The germline V and J ends were trimmed by 4 bases and 6 bases, with 9 bases remaining between them. The CDR3 covers 11 residues. The CDR3 reads CSATPTAEAFF. CDR3 DNA: TGCAGTGCTACTCCGACAGCTGAAGCTTTCTTT.

This sequence joins TRBV27 and TRBJ2-5, with D uncertain. Trimming cost V 0 bases and J 5 bases, with 10 bases left between them. Germline CDR1 and CDR2: MNHEY and SMNVEV (reference sequence). This CDR3 region has 14 residues. CDR3 DNA sequence: TGTGCCAGCAGTTTATCGGTTAGCTATGAGACCCAGTACTTC. Translated: CASSLSVSYETQYF.

In its sample, this clone was seen a few times. The chain employs TRBV6-1 and TRBJ1-4; D remains ambiguous. V was clipped by 3 bases and J by 12 bases, with 8 bases between them. CDR1 MNHNS and CDR2 SASEGT come from the germline V gene. CDR3 length: 11 amino acids. In DNA form, the CDR3 reads TGTGCCAGCAGTGATAGGAGGGAACTGTTTTTT. As protein: CASSDRRELFF.

V is TRBV11-2 and J is TRBJ2-1; 9 bases are shared with TRBD2. CDR3 length: 15 residues. Losses at the gene ends were 5 bases for V and 7 bases for J; bases not matched to a gene: 9. From germline, CDR1 is SGHAT and CDR2 FQNNGV. The CDR3 spells CASSGPGLASNEQFF. The CDR3 DNA sequence: TGTGCCAGCAGCGGCCCGGGACTAGCTTCAAATGAGCAGTTCTTC.

The J gene is TRBJ2-3, the V gene TRBV4-1; TRBD2 matches at 9 bases. Germline V gene lookup returns CDR1 MGHRA and CDR2 YSYEKL. The length of the CDR3 is 15 residues. With V trimmed by 7 bases and J by 4 bases, 9 bases remained unmatched. In DNA, the CDR3 is TGCGCCAGCAAACCGCGGGGGGGCCGATCAGATACGCAGTATTTT. It is translated as CASKPRGGRSDTQYF.

With regard to this clone: The sample holds other DNA sequences that translate to the same CDR3. The rearrangement links TRBV15 to TRBJ1-2; D is perhaps TRBD1 (5 bases). V was cut by 0 bases and J by 3 bases, with 8 bases left in between. Germline loops: CDR1 LNHNV, CDR2 YYDKDF (reference sequence). The CDR3 is made up of 14 amino acids. DNA for the CDR3: TGTGCCACCAGCAGAGACAGGGAGGACTATGGCTACACCTTC. Translating it yields CATSRDREDYGYTF.

The chain couples TRBV9 to TRBJ2-1; 7 bases match TRBD2. There are 15 residues in the CDR3. The J segment lost 8 bases and the V segment lost 0 bases, leaving 8 bases of the junction unmatched. Germline CDR1 is SGDLS and CDR2 is YYNGEE. The CDR3 sequence: CASSVGVTSADEQFF. CDR3 coding DNA: TGTGCCAGCAGCGTAGGGGTCACTAGCGCTGATGAGCAGTTCTTC.

The J gene is TRBJ1-2, the V gene TRBV6-6; TRBD1 matches 8 bases. Unmatched junction bases numbered 6, after V lost 8 bases and J lost 4 bases. Germline V CDR1 and CDR2: MNHNY, SVGAGI (reference sequence). The CDR3 extends over 13 amino acids. CDR3 protein: CASSGQGGYGYTF. CDR3 DNA sequence: TGTGCCAGCTCCGGACAGGGAGGCTATGGCTACACCTTC.

The rearrangement uses TRBV7-9 and TRBJ2-7; D is perhaps TRBD2 (6 bases). Germline CDR1 is SEHNR and CDR2 is FQNEAQ (reference sequence). The germline V and J ends were trimmed by 8 bases and 3 bases, with 14 bases remaining between them. This CDR3 is built from 13 residues. This CDR3 reads CASGAAGNYEQYF. The CDR3, as DNA: TGTGCCAGCGGTGCTGCGGGGAACTACGAGCAGTACTTC.

The chain has TRBV6-5 and TRBJ2-7; 10 bases fit TRBD2. This CDR3 has 14 amino acids. V was pared by 6 bases and J by 6 bases, with 8 bases of the junction left unmatched. Germline CDR1 reads MNHEY; CDR2 reads SVGAGI. As DNA, the CDR3 is TGTGCCAGCAGCGATAGCGGGGGGAGGGTCGAGCAGTACTTC. Translating it yields CASSDSGGRVEQYF.

The chain recombines TRBV18 with TRBJ1-2; the match to TRBD1 covers 7 bases. Germline lookup yields CDR1 KGHSH and CDR2 LQKENI. The V and J ends lost 0 bases and 1 base, in that order; junction bases with no gene match: 8. The CDR3 totals 17 residues. The CDR3 nucleotides read TGTGCCAGCTCACCACCTAAGACAGGGACGGGTAACTATGGCTACACCTTC. Its protein product is CASSPPKTGTGNYGYTF.

The CDR3 DNA follows: TGTGCCAGCAGTTACTCTACAGGGTTGGAACACTATGGCTACACCTTC. This codes for CASSYSTGLEHYGYTF. The chain joins TRBV6-5 to TRBJ1-2, with D maybe TRBD1 (6 bases). This CDR3 contains 16 residues. Germline V lookup: CDR1 MNHEY, CDR2 SVGAGI. V was shortened by 0 bases and J by 3 bases, with 14 bases between the two germline ends.

The gene calls are TRBV7-2 and TRBJ1-2; D unresolved. CDR3 size: 12 residues. The germline V gene encodes CDR1 SGHTA and CDR2 FQGNSA. Trimming took 2 bases from V and 7 from J, leaving 8 bases between them. CDR3 loop: CASSLMWAGYTF. The CDR3 bases are TGTGCCAGCAGCTTAATGTGGGCTGGCTACACCTTC.

This chain connects TRBV29-1 to TRBJ1-1; maybe TRBD1 (5 bases). Trimming stripped 6 bases from V and 1 base from J, with 12 bases between. Germline assignment: CDR1 SQVTM and CDR2 ANQGSEA. The CDR3 has 13 residues. The CDR3 DNA is TGCAGCGTCGGGCGGACACCGAACACTGAAGCTTTCTTT. Translating it yields CSVGRTPNTEAFF.